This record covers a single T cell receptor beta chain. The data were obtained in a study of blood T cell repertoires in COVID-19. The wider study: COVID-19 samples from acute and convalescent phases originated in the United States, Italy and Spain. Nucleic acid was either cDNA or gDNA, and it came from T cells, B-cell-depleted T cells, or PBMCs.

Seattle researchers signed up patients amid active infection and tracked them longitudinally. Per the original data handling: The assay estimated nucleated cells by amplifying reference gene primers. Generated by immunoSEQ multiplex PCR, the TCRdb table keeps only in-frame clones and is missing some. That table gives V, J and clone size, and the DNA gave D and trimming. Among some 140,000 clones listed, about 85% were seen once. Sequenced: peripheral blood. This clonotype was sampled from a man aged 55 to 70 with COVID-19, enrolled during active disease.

CDR3 amino acids: CASGSKTASSYNEQFF. The CDR3 DNA is TGTGCCAGCGGATCAAAAACAGCCAGCTCCTACAATGAGCAGTTCTTC. The gene calls are TRBV28 and TRBJ2-1; no reliable D call. CDR1 and CDR2 from the germline V gene are MDHEN and SYDVKM. The CDR3 has 16 residues. V lost 8 bases and J 0 bases, leaving 17 bases between the germline ends.